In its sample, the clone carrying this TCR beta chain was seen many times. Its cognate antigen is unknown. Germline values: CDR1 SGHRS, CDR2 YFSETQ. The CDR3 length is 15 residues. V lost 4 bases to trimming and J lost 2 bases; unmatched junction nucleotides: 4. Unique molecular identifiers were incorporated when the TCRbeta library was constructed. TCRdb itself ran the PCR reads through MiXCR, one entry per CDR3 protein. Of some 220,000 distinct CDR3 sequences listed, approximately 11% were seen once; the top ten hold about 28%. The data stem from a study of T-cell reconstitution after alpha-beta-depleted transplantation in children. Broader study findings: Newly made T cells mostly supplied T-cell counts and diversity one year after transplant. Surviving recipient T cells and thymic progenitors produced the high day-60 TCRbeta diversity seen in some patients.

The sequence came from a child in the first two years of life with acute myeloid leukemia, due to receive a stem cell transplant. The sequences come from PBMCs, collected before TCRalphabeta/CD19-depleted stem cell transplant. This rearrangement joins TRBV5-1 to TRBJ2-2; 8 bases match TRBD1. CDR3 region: CASSPGQGNTGELFF. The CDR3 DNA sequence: TGCGCCAGCAGCCCCGGACAGGGTAACACCGGGGAGCTGTTTTTT.